Listed below are T cell receptor beta chains from one sample, sequenced in a study of blood T cells in healthy people across ages. TCRdb analysed the 5' RACE reads with MiXCR anew, one entry per CDR3 protein. The repertoire includes approximately 1,100,000 distinct CDR3 sequences, around 45% of them detected once, and 15% to 20% sits in the top ten. Source material: blood. The receptors stem from a woman aged 55-70 years in good health. Each CDR3 is given with its conserved first and last residue. The order of the fields is clone size, J gene, V gene, D gene, CDR3 protein, CDR3 DNA. A D gene is named only where the DNA matches it firmly. The size of a clone is reported for some rows only, either as once, few or many, or as a class for expanded clones.

size: .; J: TRBJ2-5; V: TRBV7-7; D: TRBD1; CDR3: CASSLKGAVRETQYF; DNA: TGTGCCAGCAGCTTGAAGGGGGCAGTCCGAGAGACCCAGTACTTC
size: .; J: TRBJ2-1; V: TRBV7-2; D: .; CDR3: CASSPEAGRNEQFF; DNA: TGTGCCAGCAGCCCTGAGGCAGGCAGGAATGAGCAGTTCTTC
size: few; J: TRBJ2-1; V: TRBV9; D: .; CDR3: CASSAPEVYNEQFF; DNA: TGTGCCAGCAGCGCTCCAGAAGTTTACAATGAGCAGTTCTTC
size: .; J: TRBJ2-7; V: TRBV3-1; D: .; CDR3: CASSLSRSEQYF; DNA: TGTGCCAGCAGCCTAAGTCGGAGCGAGCAGTACTTC
size: .; J: TRBJ2-5; V: TRBV7-9; D: .; CDR3: CASSLALGFKYF; DNA: TGTGCCAGCAGCTTAGCGTTGGGGTTCAAGTACTTC
size: few; J: TRBJ2-3; V: TRBV28; D: .; CDR3: CASSLPFMGGRATDTQYF; DNA: TGTGCCAGCAGTTTACCATTCATGGGCGGAAGGGCCACAGATACGCAGTATTTT
size: .; J: TRBJ1-2; V: TRBV4-2; D: .; CDR3: CASSQVSQGNYGYTF; DNA: TGTGCCAGCAGCCAAGTATCGCAGGGTAACTATGGCTACACCTTC
size: .; J: TRBJ2-1; V: TRBV27; D: .; CDR3: CASSYSVHEQFF; DNA: TGTGCCAGCAGTTACAGTGTCCATGAGCAGTTCTTC
size: .; J: TRBJ2-1; V: TRBV12-3/TRBV12-4; D: TRBD2; CDR3: CASSRSGNSYNEQFF; DNA: TGTGCCAGCAGCCGTAGCGGGAATTCCTACAATGAGCAGTTCTTC
size: .; J: TRBJ2-3; V: TRBV5-1; D: .; CDR3: CASKGDYRPTDTQYF; DNA: TGCGCCAGCAAGGGGGACTACCGGCCAACAGATACGCAGTATTTT
size: .; J: TRBJ2-1; V: TRBV6-1; D: .; CDR3: CASSEGWGRSYNEQFF; DNA: TGTGCCAGCAGTGAAGGATGGGGTAGGTCCTACAATGAGCAGTTCTTC
size: .; J: TRBJ2-1; V: TRBV14; D: TRBD1; CDR3: CASSQDRGVDNEQFF; DNA: TGTGCCAGCAGCCAGGACAGGGGAGTGGACAATGAGCAGTTCTTC
size: .; J: TRBJ2-7; V: TRBV4-2; D: .; CDR3: CASSQGVAVSYEQYF; DNA: TGTGCCAGCAGCCAAGGGGTAGCGGTCTCCTACGAGCAGTACTTC
size: few; J: TRBJ2-5; V: TRBV6-6; D: .; CDR3: CASSYSSQGIQETQYF; DNA: TGTGCCAGCAGTTACTCGAGTCAGGGGATCCAAGAGACCCAGTACTTC
size: .; J: TRBJ2-1; V: TRBV27; D: .; CDR3: CASSHAANEQFF; DNA: TGTGCCAGCTCACACGCGGCTAATGAGCAGTTCTTC
size: .; J: TRBJ2-5; V: TRBV20-1; D: TRBD2; CDR3: CSARDGREVGTQYF; DNA: TGCAGTGCTAGAGATGGGCGGGAGGTTGGGACCCAGTACTTC
size: few; J: TRBJ2-3; V: TRBV5-1; D: TRBD2; CDR3: CASSQGLAGITDTQYF; DNA: TGCGCCAGCAGCCAAGGACTAGCGGGTATCACAGATACGCAGTATTTT
size: .; J: TRBJ2-1; V: TRBV13; D: TRBD2; CDR3: CASSLGQGGSYNEQFF; DNA: TGTGCCAGCAGCTTAGGCCAAGGCGGGAGCTACAATGAGCAGTTCTTC
size: .; J: TRBJ1-6; V: TRBV12-3/TRBV12-4; D: TRBD1; CDR3: CASSLALGQGLSSPLHF; DNA: TGTGCCAGCAGTTTAGCTCTTGGACAGGGGCTTAGTTCACCCCTCCACTTT
size: .; J: TRBJ2-3; V: TRBV7-2; D: .; CDR3: CASSSRAPLGTDTQYF; DNA: TGTGCCAGCAGCTCTCGGGCACCTCTAGGCACAGATACGCAGTATTTT
size: few; J: TRBJ2-3; V: TRBV12-3/TRBV12-4; D: .; CDR3: CASSPGQRTDTQYF; DNA: TGTGCCAGCAGTCCTGGACAACGCACAGATACGCAGTATTTT
size: .; J: TRBJ1-1; V: TRBV10-3; D: TRBD1; CDR3: CAITDRGPVGNTEAFF; DNA: TGTGCCATCACAGACAGGGGCCCCGTGGGGAACACTGAAGCTTTCTTT
size: .; J: TRBJ2-1; V: TRBV3-1; D: TRBD2; CDR3: CASSQGTTSGSPISDEQFF; DNA: TGTGCCAGCAGCCAAGGTACCACTAGCGGGAGTCCAATTTCGGATGAGCAGTTCTTC
size: .; J: TRBJ2-1; V: TRBV9; D: .; CDR3: CASSVATGDNEQFF; DNA: TGTGCCAGCAGCGTAGCTACAGGCGACAATGAGCAGTTCTTC
size: few; J: TRBJ1-2; V: TRBV20-1; D: .; CDR3: CSATGFSANYGYTF; DNA: TGCAGTGCTACAGGGTTTTCTGCTAACTATGGCTACACCTTC
size: .; J: TRBJ2-7; V: TRBV27; D: TRBD2; CDR3: CASSLAGLAAYEQYF; DNA: TGTGCCAGCAGTCTAGCGGGACTAGCGGCCTACGAGCAGTACTTC
size: .; J: TRBJ2-7; V: TRBV25-1; D: .; CDR3: CASSARDKYNEQYF; DNA: TGTGCCAGCAGTGCCCGGGACAAATACAATGAGCAGTACTTC
size: few; J: TRBJ2-3; V: TRBV12-3/TRBV12-4; D: .; CDR3: CASTPGHSTDTQYF; DNA: TGTGCCAGCACCCCGGGACACTCCACAGATACGCAGTATTTT
size: .; J: TRBJ1-1; V: TRBV5-1; D: .; CDR3: CASSDRTEAFF; DNA: TGCGCCAGCAGCGACCGTACTGAAGCTTTCTTT
size: few; J: TRBJ2-1; V: TRBV27; D: TRBD2; CDR3: CASSSPNSGRVYNEQFF; DNA: TGTGCCAGCAGTTCGCCCAACAGCGGGAGGGTTTACAATGAGCAGTTCTTC
size: .; J: TRBJ2-7; V: TRBV7-8; D: TRBD1; CDR3: CASSSRDRGHEQYF; DNA: TGTGCCAGCAGCTCCCGGGACAGGGGGCACGAGCAGTACTTC
size: .; J: TRBJ2-2; V: TRBV5-1; D: .; CDR3: CASKEEGLTGELFF; DNA: TGCGCCAGCAAGGAGGAGGGCCTGACCGGGGAGCTGTTTTTT
size: many; J: TRBJ2-4; V: TRBV5-1; D: .; CDR3: CASSPRQELAKNIQYF; DNA: TGCGCCAGCAGCCCCAGACAGGAGTTAGCCAAAAACATTCAGTACTTC
size: .; J: TRBJ1-1; V: TRBV30; D: TRBD1; CDR3: CAWSVQGDSEAFF; DNA: TGTGCCTGGAGTGTACAGGGGGATAGTGAAGCTTTCTTT
size: few; J: TRBJ1-2; V: TRBV5-1; D: TRBD1; CDR3: CASSDRQGGYGYTF; DNA: TGCGCCAGCAGCGACCGACAGGGCGGCTATGGCTACACCTTC
size: .; J: TRBJ2-5; V: TRBV28; D: .; CDR3: CASSGAGIPETQYF; DNA: TGTGCCAGCAGCGGAGCAGGGATTCCAGAGACCCAGTACTTC
size: few; J: TRBJ2-5; V: TRBV12-3/TRBV12-4; D: TRBD2; CDR3: CASSLGSGRIVETQYF; DNA: TGTGCCAGCAGTTTAGGAAGCGGGAGGATTGTGGAGACCCAGTACTTC
size: few; J: TRBJ2-7; V: TRBV2; D: TRBD2; CDR3: CASSATSGSSYEQYF; DNA: TGTGCCAGCAGTGCGACTAGCGGGAGTTCCTACGAGCAGTACTTC
size: .; J: TRBJ2-5; V: TRBV9; D: .; CDR3: CASSVARTGTQETQYF; DNA: TGTGCCAGCAGCGTAGCCCGTACAGGGACCCAAGAGACCCAGTACTTC
size: .; J: TRBJ1-5; V: TRBV6-6; D: .; CDR3: CASSYADPNQPQHF; DNA: TGTGCCAGCAGTTACGCGGACCCAAATCAGCCCCAGCATTTT
size: .; J: TRBJ2-7; V: TRBV27; D: .; CDR3: CASSDGRSTYEQYF; DNA: TGTGCCAGCAGTGACGGCAGGTCTACCTACGAGCAGTACTTC